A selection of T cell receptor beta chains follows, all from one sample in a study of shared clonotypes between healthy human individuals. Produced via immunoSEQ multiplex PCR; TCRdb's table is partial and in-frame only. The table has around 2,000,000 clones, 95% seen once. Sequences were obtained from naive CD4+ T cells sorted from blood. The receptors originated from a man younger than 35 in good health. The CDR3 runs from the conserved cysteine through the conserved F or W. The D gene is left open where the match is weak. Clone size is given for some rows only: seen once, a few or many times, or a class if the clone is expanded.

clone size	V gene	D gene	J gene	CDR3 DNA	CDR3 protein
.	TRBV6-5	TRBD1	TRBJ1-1	TGTGCCAGCAGACGGACAGGCGCGACGGCTGAAGCTTTCTTT	CASRRTGATAEAFF
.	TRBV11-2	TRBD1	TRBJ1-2	TGTGCCAGCCGCACATTGGGACAGGGGGGAGGCTACACCTTC	CASRTLGQGGGYTF
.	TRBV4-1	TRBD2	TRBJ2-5	TGCGCCAGCAGCCAAGATGGGACTAGCGGGAGGCAAGAGACCCAGTACTTC	CASSQDGTSGRQETQYF
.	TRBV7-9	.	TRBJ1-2	TGTGCCAGCAGCTACTCCGGCGGTTTTAACTATGGCTACACCTTC	CASSYSGGFNYGYTF
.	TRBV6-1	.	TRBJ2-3	TGTGCCAGCAGTGAAACAGGGCGGGGGCCGAAAGATACGCAGTATTTT	CASSETGRGPKDTQYF
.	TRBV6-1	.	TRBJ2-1	TGTGCCAGCAGCGAGAGGCGCAATGAGCAGTTCTTC	CASSERRNEQFF
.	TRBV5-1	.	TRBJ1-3	TGCGCCAGCAGCTTGGGGCAAAGTACTGGAAACACCATATATTTT	CASSLGQSTGNTIYF
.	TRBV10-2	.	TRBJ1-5	TGCGCCAGCGGGTGGAGAGACAATCAGCCCCAGCATTTT	CASGWRDNQPQHF
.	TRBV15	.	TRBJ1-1	TGTGCCACCAGCAGAGTTAACACTGAAGCTTTCTTT	CATSRVNTEAFF
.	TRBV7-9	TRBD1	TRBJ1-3	TGTGCCAGCAGAGGGACAGGGTTTGGAAACACCATATATTTT	CASRGTGFGNTIYF
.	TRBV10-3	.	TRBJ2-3	TGTGCCATCAGTCCGGACCGGTGGGGCACAGATACGCAGTATTTT	CAISPDRWGTDTQYF
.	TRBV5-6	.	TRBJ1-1	TGTGCCAGCAGCTTGGGGAGGTTCTCGAACACTGAAGCTTTCTTT	CASSLGRFSNTEAFF
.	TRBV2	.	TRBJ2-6	TGTGCCAGCCGGATAGCTGGGGCCAACGTCCTGACTTTC	CASRIAGANVLTF
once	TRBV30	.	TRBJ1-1	TGTGCCTGTCCTTCGAGGGGCATGAACACTGAAGCTTTCTTT	CACPSRGMNTEAFF
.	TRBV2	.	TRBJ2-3	TGTGCCAGCAGTGTCGGGTTGGATACGCAGTATTTT	CASSVGLDTQYF
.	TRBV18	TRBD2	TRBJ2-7	TGTGCCAGCTCACCGGGGGAGGGGCGGTACGAGCAGTACTTC	CASSPGEGRYEQYF
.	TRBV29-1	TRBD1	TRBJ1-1	TGCAGCGCGGACAGGGCGAACACTGAAGCTTTCTTT	CSADRANTEAFF
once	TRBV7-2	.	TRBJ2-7	TGTGCCAGCAGCCCCTTCCCCCCTACCCGCTACGAGCAGTACTTC	CASSPFPPTRYEQYF
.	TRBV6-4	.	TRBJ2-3	TGTGCCAGCAGTGACTCGCCAAGCGAATCAGATACGCAGTATTTT	CASSDSPSESDTQYF
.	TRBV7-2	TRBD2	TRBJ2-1	TGTGCCAGCAGCCCGGTGGCTAGCGGGAGCAATGAGCAGTTCTTC	CASSPVASGSNEQFF
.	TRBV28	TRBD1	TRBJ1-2	TGTGCCAGCAGATCCCTCGCCGGGACAGACTATGGCTACACCTTC	CASRSLAGTDYGYTF
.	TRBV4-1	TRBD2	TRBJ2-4	TGCGCCAGCACGCCGGGCCTAGCGGGAGGCGGCGGCAAAAACATTCAGTACTTC	CASTPGLAGGGGKNIQYF
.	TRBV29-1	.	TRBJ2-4	TGCAGCGTTGCCCCGGGCGGGGTAGCCAAAAACATTCAGTACTTC	CSVAPGGVAKNIQYF
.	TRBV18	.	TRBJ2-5	TGTGCCAGCTCGCGGGACAGCAACCAAGAGACCCAGTACTTC	CASSRDSNQETQYF
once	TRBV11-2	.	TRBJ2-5	TGTGCCAGCAGCTCTGGACAGCTTCAAGAGACCCAGTACTTC	CASSSGQLQETQYF
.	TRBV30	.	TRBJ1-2	TGTGCCTGGAGTGTTCTAATTAGGCAGGGTAATGGCTACACCTTC	CAWSVLIRQGNGYTF
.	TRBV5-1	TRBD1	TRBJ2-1	TGCGCCAGCAGTTACGGACAGGGGAACAATGAGCAGTTCTTC	CASSYGQGNNEQFF
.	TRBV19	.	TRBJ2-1	TGTGCCAGTGGAAAGGCAGTCTTCTCCTACAATGAGCAGTTCTTC	CASGKAVFSYNEQFF
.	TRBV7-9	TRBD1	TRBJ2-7	TGTGCCAGCAGCTTGGGACAGGGCCCTGTCCACGAGCAGTACTTC	CASSLGQGPVHEQYF
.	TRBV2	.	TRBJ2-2	TGTGCCTTGCAACTGAAGGGCGACGCGGCCACCGGGGAGCTGTTTTTT	CALQLKGDAATGELFF
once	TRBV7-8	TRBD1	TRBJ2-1	TGTGCCAGCAGCCCGGGGACAGGCTACAATGAGCAGTTCTTC	CASSPGTGYNEQFF
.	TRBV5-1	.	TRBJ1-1	TGCGCCAGCAGCATGGGCACACCTAACACTGAAGCTTTCTTT	CASSMGTPNTEAFF
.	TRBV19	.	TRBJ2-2	TGTGCCAGTAAGTTCGTCGTCGGGGAGCTGTTTTTT	CASKFVVGELFF
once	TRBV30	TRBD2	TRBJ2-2	TGTGCCTGGAGTCCTATAGCGGGAGGTCCGTACACCGGGGAGCTGTTTTTT	CAWSPIAGGPYTGELFF
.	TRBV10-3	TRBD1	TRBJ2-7	TGTGCCATCAGGGTGGGGACAGGGACCTACGAGCAGTACTTC	CAIRVGTGTYEQYF
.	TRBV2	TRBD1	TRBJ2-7	TGTGCCAGCGCAGTGCTCGGGACAGTGCCTACCGAGCAGTACTTC	CASAVLGTVPTEQYF
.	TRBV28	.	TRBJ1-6	TGTGCCAGCAGAACACCGGGAGGGGACATTTATTCACCCCTCCACTTT	CASRTPGGDIYSPLHF
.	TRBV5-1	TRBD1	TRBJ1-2	TGCGCCAGCAGCTTGAACGCAGGGGGCGAGAATGGCTACACCTTC	CASSLNAGGENGYTF
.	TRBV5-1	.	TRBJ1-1	TGCGCCAGCAGCCAGAATCAGGGCCAGGGTGGTGAAGCTTTCTTT	CASSQNQGQGGEAFF
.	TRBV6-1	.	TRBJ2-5	TGTGCCAGCAGTGACCCGAGGGGGGCCCCGTACCAAGAGACCCAGTACTTC	CASSDPRGAPYQETQYF
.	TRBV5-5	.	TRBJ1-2	TGTGCCAGCAGCTTGGGTGTGGGCTACACCTTC	CASSLGVGYTF
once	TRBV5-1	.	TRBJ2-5	TGCGCCAGCAGCGAACAGGGGAGGGAGACCCAGTACTTC	CASSEQGRETQYF
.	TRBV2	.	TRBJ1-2	TGTGCCAGCAGCTACCAAGGGAACTATGGCTACACCTTC	CASSYQGNYGYTF